This T cell receptor (beta chain) was obtained from a study of T cells in Graves' hyperthyroidism and ophthalmopathy. Amplified TCR beta CDR3 regions came from RNA transcripts. Using the HTBI primer set, a first-round RT-PCR was run on the TCR CDR3. TCRdb re-analysed the multiplex PCR reads in MiXCR, keeping a single row per CDR3 protein. The sample shows about 49,000 distinct CDR3 sequences, approximately 53% of them seen only once. This clonotype was observed once. CDR1 is LNHNV, CDR2 YYDKDF, per germline (reference sequence). V was pared by 0 bases and J by 7 bases, with 6 bases of the junction left unmatched. This CDR3 contains 15 residues.

The chain uses TRBV15 and TRBJ1-2, with 9 bases identical to TRBD1. The specimen sequenced was peripheral blood or thyroid tissue (not recorded which). The receptor was isolated from a man aged 18 to 35 with Graves' hyperthyroidism. The CDR3 spells CATSRDRQGGGGYTF. The CDR3 DNA reads as TGTGCCACCAGCAGAGACAGACAGGGGGGCGGTGGCTACACCTTC.